These 10 T cell receptor beta chains share one sample of origin, sequenced in a study of cytomegalovirus exposure and HLA in healthy donors. PCR involved 60 Vbeta and 13 Jbeta primers. The repertoire was sequenced with immunoSEQ multiplex PCR; TCRdb's copy has only in-frame clones and lacks some. This table has about 130,000 clones, just under 85% appearing once. The sequencing sample was made of PBMCs. The receptors were gathered from a boy between 2 and 15 years old in good health and CMV-seronegative.

This chain uses TRBV7-9 with TRBJ2-7; D may be TRBD1 (6 bases). CDR1 is SEHNR, CDR2 FQNEAQ, per germline (reference sequence). The CDR3 extends over 13 amino acids. V was cut by 5 bases and J by 2 bases, with 10 bases left in between. CDR3: CASSAEGAYEQYV. The CDR3 DNA follows: TGTGCCAGCAGCGCCGAGGGGGCCTACGAGCAGTACGTC.

The CDR3 is CASRRLGGEGYTF. The CDR3 nucleotides are TGTGCCAGCAGGAGGCTGGGGGGAGAAGGCTACACCTTC. V gene TRBV5-8 combines with J gene TRBJ1-2; a possible D gene is TRBD1 (5 bases). The CDR3 extends over 13 amino acids. V lost 5 bases to trimming and J lost 8 bases, with 16 bases between them. Germline CDR1 reads SGHTS; CDR2 reads YDEGEE.

This chain links TRBV2 with TRBJ2-5; weak D call: TRBD1 (6 bases). Matching the DNA end better, TRBJ2-7 makes the J call doubtful. Germline CDR1 and CDR2: SNHLY and FYNNEI. The CDR3 has 13 residues. CDR3 residues: CASSEAHRDEQYF. In DNA form, the CDR3 reads TGTGCCAGCAGTGAAGCCCACAGGGACGAGCAGTACTTC.

J is TRBJ2-7 and V is TRBV9, with D possibly matching TRBD2 (5 bases). Germline CDR1 SGDLS, CDR2 YYNGEE. This CDR3 spans 14 amino acids. V was shortened by 0 bases and J by 2 bases, with 9 bases between the two germline ends. DNA for the CDR3: TGTGCCAGCAGCGTAGGATTGGGAGCCTACGAGCAGTACTTC. Encoded protein: CASSVGLGAYEQYF.

The chain joins TRBV28 to TRBJ1-3, with 7 bases aligning to TRBD1. Germline-derived CDR1 and CDR2 are MDHEN and SYDVKM. J lost 2 bases, V lost 2 bases, and 6 bases had no gene match. CDR3 length equals 16 residues. The CDR3 region has the DNA TGTGCCAGCAGTTTACACCGGGACAGCCCTGGAAACACCATATATTTT. Translation gives CASSLHRDSPGNTIYF.

This clone occurred a few times. The CDR3 spells CACDRGSTQNYEQYF. Written as DNA, the CDR3 is TGTGCCTGCGACAGGGGTTCGACCCAGAACTACGAGCAGTACTTC. The chain is built from TRBV30 and TRBJ2-7; 8 bases agree with TRBD1. Germline CDR1 is GTSNPN and CDR2 is SVGIG (reference sequence). The CDR3 sequence is 15 residues long. J was trimmed by 3 bases and V by 6 bases; bases with no gene match: 13.

This clone has more than one count but fewer than ten. The chain joins TRBV5-1 to TRBJ1-4, with D perhaps matching TRBD1 (5 bases). The CDR3 length is 14 residues. Germline CDR1 SGHRS, CDR2 YFSETQ. V was clipped by 0 bases and J by 5 bases, with 8 bases between them. The CDR3 spells CASSLGDSNEKLFF. In DNA form, the CDR3 reads TGCGCCAGCAGCTTGGGTGACAGCAATGAAAAACTGTTTTTT.

The rearrangement uses TRBV7-2 and TRBJ2-7; 11 nucleotides agree with TRBD1. This CDR3 spans 14 amino acids. V was clipped by 5 bases and J by 4 bases; unmatched bases: 4. Germline assignment: CDR1 SGHTA and CDR2 FQGNSA. CDR3 nucleotide sequence: TGTGCCAGCAGCCCGCGGGACAGGGGGTACGAGCAGTACTTC. Translated, it gives CASSPRDRGYEQYF.

The gene calls are TRBV2 and TRBJ2-5, with D uncertain. There are 12 residues in the CDR3. The V end lost 5 bases, the J end lost 5 bases, and 9 bases lay between the germline ends. Germline lookup yields CDR1 SNHLY and CDR2 FYNNEI. The CDR3 nucleotides are TGTGCCAGCAGTTCTAGTTCGGAGACCCAGTACTTC. It specifies CASSSSSETQYF.

V is TRBV15 and J is TRBJ1-5; TRBD1 matches 9 bases. Per germline, CDR1 LNHNV and CDR2 YYDKDF (reference sequence). The CDR3 runs to 15 residues. The V segment lost 4 bases and the J segment 6 bases; nucleotides outside the gene matches: 7. This chain's CDR3 is CATSTNRGLGQPQHF. In DNA, the CDR3 is TGTGCCACCAGCACAAACAGGGGGCTGGGTCAGCCCCAGCATTTT.